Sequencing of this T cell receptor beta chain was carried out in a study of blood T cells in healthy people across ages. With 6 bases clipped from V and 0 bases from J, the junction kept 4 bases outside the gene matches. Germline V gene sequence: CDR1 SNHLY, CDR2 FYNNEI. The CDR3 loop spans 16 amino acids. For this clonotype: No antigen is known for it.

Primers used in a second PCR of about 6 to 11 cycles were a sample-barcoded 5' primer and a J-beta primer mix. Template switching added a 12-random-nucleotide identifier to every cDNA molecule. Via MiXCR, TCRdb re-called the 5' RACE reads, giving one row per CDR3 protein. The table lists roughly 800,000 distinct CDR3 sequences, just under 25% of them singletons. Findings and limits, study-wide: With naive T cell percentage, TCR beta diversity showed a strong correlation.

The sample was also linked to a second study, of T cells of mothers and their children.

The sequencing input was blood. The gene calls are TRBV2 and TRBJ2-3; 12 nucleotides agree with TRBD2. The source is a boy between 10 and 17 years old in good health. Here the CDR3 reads CASSYGLAGSTDTQYF. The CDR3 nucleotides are TGTGCCAGCAGCTACGGACTAGCGGGGAGCACAGATACGCAGTATTTT. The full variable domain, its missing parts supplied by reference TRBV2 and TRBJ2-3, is EPEVTQTPSHQVTQMGQEVILRCVPISNHLYFYWYRQILGQKVEFLVSFYNNEISEKSEIFDDQFSVERPDGSNFTLKIRSTKLEDSAMYFCASSYGLAGSTDTQYFGPGTRLTVL.